These 25 T cell receptor beta chains came from one sample sequenced in a study of blood T cell repertoires in COVID-19. Some clones are missing from TCRdb's copy, which holds only in-frame ones; the method was immunoSEQ multiplex PCR. The table shows under 250,000 clones, with approximately 84% occurring only once. The specimen was peripheral blood. Receptor source: a woman of 80 years or more with acute or convalescent COVID-19.

V and J are TRBV30 and TRBJ1-6; D is unclear. CDR3 length: 16 amino acids. The germline V gene encodes CDR1 GTSNPN and CDR2 SVGIG (reference sequence). V was pared by 0 bases and J by 5 bases, with 14 bases between. The CDR3: CAWSVDKGSHNSPLHF. The CDR3 DNA reads as TGTGCCTGGAGTGTAGACAAAGGGAGTCATAATTCACCCCTCCACTTT.

This clone was seen a few times. This chain links TRBV5-1 with TRBJ2-5; D is perhaps TRBD2 (6 bases). Germline lookup yields CDR1 SGHRS and CDR2 YFSETQ. The CDR3 totals 15 residues. Trimming removed 2 bases from V and 1 base from J, with 12 bases in between. DNA for the CDR3: TGCGCCAGCAGCTTATCGGGGGTATCCCAAGAGACCCAGTACTTC. Translation: CASSLSGVSQETQYF.

With respect to this clone: An end of the junction does not agree with germline; a read error may underlie this. The chain uses TRBV3-1 (or the pseudogene TRBV3-2) and TRBJ1-2; D is unresolved. The germline CDR1 and CDR2 sequences are LGHDT and YNNKEL (reference sequence). The CDR3 covers 10 residues. This chain's CDR3 is CASTHRQVFF. CDR3 sequence (DNA): TGTGCCAGCACCCATAGGCAGGTCTTCTTC.

The gene calls are TRBV11-1 and TRBJ2-1, with D tentatively TRBD2 (6 bases). Trimming left V 4 bases short and J 15 bases short, with 19 bases between. From germline, CDR1 is SGHAT and CDR2 FQDESV (reference sequence). This CDR3 has 13 amino acids. The CDR3 sequence: CASSYQVRDWVFF. CDR3 DNA sequence: TGTGCCAGCAGCTACCAGGTCCGGGACTGGGTGTTCTTC.

This clone was recorded a few times. This chain links TRBV7-8 with TRBJ1-4, with D perhaps matching TRBD1 (5 bases). This CDR3 is built from 21 residues. V lost 7 bases, J lost 1 base, and 31 bases lay in between. Germline CDR1 reads SGHVS; CDR2 reads FQNEAQ. Written as DNA, the CDR3 is TGTGCCAGCACCCCTTTCGAATCCCGACAGTGGAATTTGCGAACTAATGAAAAACTGTTTTTT. It yields the protein CASTPFESRQWNLRTNEKLFF. Together with reference TRBV7-8 and TRBJ1-4, the CDR3 gives the full variable domain: GAGVSQSPRYKVAKRGQDVALRCDPISGHVSLFWYQQALGQGPEFLTYFQNEAQLDKSGLPSDRFFAERPEGSVSTLKIQRTQQEDSAVYLCASTPFESRQWNLRTNEKLFFGSGTQLSVL.

A word on this clone: The sample carries other DNA sequences with the same CDR3. The CDR3 coding sequence is TGCGCCAGCAGCCCGCTAGCGGGGGACTCCTACGAGCAGTACTTC. This gives the protein CASSPLAGDSYEQYF. V and J are TRBV5-1 and TRBJ2-7, with TRBD2 matching 10 bases. CDR1 is SGHRS, CDR2 YFSETQ, per germline. This CDR3 is built from 15 residues. Trimming at V came to 4 bases and at J to 0 bases, leaving 4 bases not matched to a gene.

The chain recombines TRBV7-9 with TRBJ1-2; D unclear. Trimming cost V 5 bases and J 4 bases, with 14 bases left between them. In germline, CDR1 is SEHNR, CDR2 FQNEAQ (reference sequence). The CDR3 extends over 14 amino acids. The CDR3 nucleotides are TGTGCCAGCAGCGGCGGGAGAGTGCTCTATGGCTACACCTTC. It encodes CASSGGRVLYGYTF.

V gene TRBV11-2 combines with J gene TRBJ1-1, with D hard to call. The germline gives CDR1 SGHAT, CDR2 FQNNGV. The CDR3 extends over 13 amino acids. Trimming left V 5 bases short and J 4 bases short, with 11 bases between. CDR3 in DNA: TGTGCCAGCAGCCACCCGGAGGGCACTGAAGCTTTCTTT. Its translation: CASSHPEGTEAFF.

The rearrangement links TRBV28 to TRBJ2-7, with 14 positions matching TRBD2. The CDR3 loop spans 14 amino acids. Germline V lookup: CDR1 MDHEN, CDR2 SYDVKM. With V trimmed by 6 bases and J by 7 bases, 5 bases remained unmatched. The CDR3 DNA follows: TGTGCCAGCAGCTCGACTAGCGGGAGGGAGGAGCAGTACTTC. Translation: CASSSTSGREEQYF.

The gene calls are TRBV4-1 and TRBJ2-5, with a weak D call TRBD2 (6 bases). Germline V CDR1 and CDR2: MGHRA, YSYEKL. The CDR3 runs 16 residues. The ends were cut back, 1 base at V and 5 bases at J, with 17 bases in the middle. The chain's CDR3 is CASSQAIGSGGETQYF. CDR3 nucleotides: TGCGCCAGCAGCCAAGCTATCGGGAGCGGCGGGGAGACCCAGTACTTC.

The rearrangement uses TRBV12-3 or TRBV12-4 and TRBJ1-1; possibly TRBD1 for D (5 bases). V was trimmed by 0 bases and J by 8 bases, leaving 10 bases between them. The CDR3 runs to 13 residues. The CDR3 protein is CASSLADDREAFF. The CDR3, as DNA: TGTGCCAGCAGTTTAGCCGACGACAGAGAAGCTTTCTTT.

The chain recombines TRBV5-1 with TRBJ2-1; TRBD1 is a possible D gene (5 bases). Germline CDR1 and CDR2: SGHRS and YFSETQ. The CDR3 spans 15 residues. V gave up 5 bases and J gave up 5 bases, with 17 bases separating them. The CDR3 protein is CASSRTNDSHNEQFF. DNA of the CDR3: TGCGCCAGCAGTCGGACCAACGACAGCCACAATGAGCAGTTCTTC.

This clone showed up just once. The gene calls are TRBV7-3 and TRBJ2-5; the D gene is possibly TRBD2 (5 bases). CDR3 length equals 15 residues. V lost 2 bases to trimming and J lost 2 bases, with 12 bases between them. Germline V gene data show CDR1 as SGHTA and CDR2 as FQGTGA. CDR3 DNA: TGTGCCAGCAGCTTAGGTACCACGGGGCAAGAGACCCAGTACTTC. Amino acid sequence: CASSLGTTGQETQYF.

The chain uses TRBV7-2 and TRBJ2-1; 10 nucleotides match TRBD2. The CDR3 totals 15 residues. V dropped 4 bases and J dropped 4; count of bases not matched to a gene: 4. Germline V gene sequence: CDR1 SGHTA, CDR2 FQGNSA. As DNA, the CDR3 is TGTGCCAGCAGCTCAAAGCGGGGGGGGTACAATGAGCAGTTCTTC. This sequence encodes CASSSKRGGYNEQFF.

CDR3 sequence: CASSYSKLSNQPQHF. The CDR3 DNA reads TGTGCCAGCAGTTACTCGAAACTTAGCAATCAGCCCCAGCATTTT. The chain joins TRBV6-2 or TRBV6-3 to TRBJ1-5, with D unresolved. Germline loops: CDR1 MNHEY, CDR2 SVGEGT. Trimming removed 0 bases from V and 0 bases from J, with 6 bases in between. The CDR3 length is 15 residues.

V usage is TRBV7-2 and J usage is TRBJ1-1; unclear D gene. This CDR3 is 14 amino acids long. V lost 1 base to trimming and J lost 3 bases, with 9 bases between them. Germline CDR1 is SGHTA and CDR2 is FQGNSA. For the CDR3, the DNA is TGTGCCAGCAGCTTAGTTCGAGGGTACACTGAAGCTTTCTTT. Encoded protein: CASSLVRGYTEAFF.

The chain recombines TRBV12-3 or TRBV12-4 with TRBJ1-4; D not certain. This CDR3 region has 13 residues. Trimming took off 3 bases at V and 8 bases at J, with 10 bases between the two ends. The CDR3 nucleotides are TGTGCCAGCAGTTTTCAACAGTCCGAAAAACTGTTTTTT. Translation: CASSFQQSEKLFF.

The genes are TRBV6-6 and TRBJ1-4, with 9 bases matching TRBD1. The V and J ends lost 7 bases and 3 bases, in that order; junction bases with no gene match: 3. The CDR3 spans 14 residues. CDR1 MNHNY and CDR2 SVGAGI come from the germline V gene (reference sequence). CDR3 sequence reads: CASKRTGANEKLFF. CDR3 DNA sequence: TGTGCCAGCAAGAGGACAGGGGCTAATGAAAAACTGTTTTTT.

This clone has only a few counts. The CDR3 nucleotides are TGTGCCACCAGCAGGGGACAGGGTACTAACTATGGCTACACCTTC. This codes for CATSRGQGTNYGYTF. The gene calls are TRBV15 and TRBJ1-2, with TRBD1 identical over 9 bases. V shed 3 bases and J 0 bases; nucleotides not matched to a gene: 2. The germline V gene has CDR1 LNHNV and CDR2 YYDKDF (reference sequence). CDR3 length: 15 amino acids.

This clone was found once. The rearrangement uses TRBV19 and TRBJ2-2; no clear D gene. The germline V and J ends were trimmed by 10 bases and 1 base, with 4 bases remaining between them. The CDR3 is 11 residues long. Germline V gives CDR1 LNHDA, CDR2 SQIVND (reference sequence). CDR3 DNA: TGTGCCACGGGGAACACCGGGGAGCTGTTTTTT. Amino acid sequence: CATGNTGELFF.

V usage is TRBV12-5 and J usage is TRBJ2-3; weak D call: TRBD1 (5 bases). With 5 bases removed from V and 3 bases from J, the gap between germline ends came to 6 bases. The CDR3 loop spans 12 amino acids. CDR1 and CDR2 (germline): LGHNT, FRNRAP. The CDR3 here is CASGGQTDTQYF. Here the CDR3 DNA reads TGTGCTAGTGGTGGACAAACAGATACGCAGTATTTT.

J is TRBJ2-7 and V is TRBV6-5; D possibly corresponds to TRBD1 (6 bases). This CDR3 is 11 amino acids long. Germline loops: CDR1 MNHEY, CDR2 SVGAGI. V dropped 7 bases and J dropped 3 bases, with 7 bases sitting between them. CDR3 in amino acids: CASTDSYEQYF. Written as DNA, the CDR3 is TGTGCCAGCACGGACAGCTACGAGCAGTACTTC.

This chain joins TRBV7-2 and TRBJ2-7, with D possibly matching TRBD2 (6 bases). Per germline, CDR1 SGHTA and CDR2 FQGNSA. This CDR3 region has 16 residues. Trimming stripped 5 bases from V and 3 bases from J, with 20 bases between. DNA for the CDR3: TGTGCCAGCAGCCCCACGTCGGCTAGCGAACTCTACGAGCAGTACTTC. Translation: CASSPTSASELYEQYF.

The chain joins TRBV10-3 to TRBJ1-5; D gene unclear. V gave up 6 bases and J gave up 4 bases, with 19 bases separating them. Germline CDR1 ENHRY, CDR2 SYGVKD. The CDR3 is 16 residues long. CDR3: CAISDGNDGLNQPQHF. The CDR3 region has the DNA TGTGCCATCAGCGACGGAAACGATGGACTAAATCAGCCCCAGCATTTT.

V usage is TRBV21-1 and J usage is TRBJ1-6. TRBV21-1 is a known pseudogene. There are 13 residues in the CDR3. CDR3 coding DNA: TGTGCCAGCAGCAAAAGCCGGGGATCACCCCTCCACTTT. Translated: CASSKSRGSPLHF.